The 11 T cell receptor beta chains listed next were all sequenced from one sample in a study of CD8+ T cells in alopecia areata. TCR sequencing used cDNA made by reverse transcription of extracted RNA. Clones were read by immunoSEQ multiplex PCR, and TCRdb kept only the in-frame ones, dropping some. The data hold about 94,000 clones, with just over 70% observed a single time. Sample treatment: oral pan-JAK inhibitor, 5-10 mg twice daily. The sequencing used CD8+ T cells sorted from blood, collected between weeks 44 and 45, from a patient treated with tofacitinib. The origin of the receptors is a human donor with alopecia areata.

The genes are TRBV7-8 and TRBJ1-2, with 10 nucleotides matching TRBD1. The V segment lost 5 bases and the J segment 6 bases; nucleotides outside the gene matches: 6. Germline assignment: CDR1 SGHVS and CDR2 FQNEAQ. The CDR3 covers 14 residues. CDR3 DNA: TGTGCCAGCAGCCCGGAAGACAGGGGGCATGGCTACACCTTC. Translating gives CASSPEDRGHGYTF. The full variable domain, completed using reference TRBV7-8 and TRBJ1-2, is GAGVSQSPRYKVAKRGQDVALRCDPISGHVSLFWYQQALGQGPEFLTYFQNEAQLDKSGLPSDRFFAERPEGSVSTLKIQRTQQEDSAVYLCASSPEDRGHGYTFGSGTRLTVV.

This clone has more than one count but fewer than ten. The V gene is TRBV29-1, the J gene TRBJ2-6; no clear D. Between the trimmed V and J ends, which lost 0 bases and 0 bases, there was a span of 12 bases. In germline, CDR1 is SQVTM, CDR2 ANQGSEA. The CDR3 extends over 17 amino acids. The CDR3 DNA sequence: TGCAGCGTTGAAGATCCAGGCACGAGCTCTGGGGCCAACGTCCTGACTTTC. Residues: CSVEDPGTSSGANVLTF.

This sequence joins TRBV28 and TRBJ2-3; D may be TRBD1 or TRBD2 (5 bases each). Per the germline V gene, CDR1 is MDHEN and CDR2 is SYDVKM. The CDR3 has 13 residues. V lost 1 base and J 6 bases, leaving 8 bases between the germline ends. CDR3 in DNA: TGTGCCAGCAGTTTATATTGGGGGGATACGCAGTATTTT. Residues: CASSLYWGDTQYF.

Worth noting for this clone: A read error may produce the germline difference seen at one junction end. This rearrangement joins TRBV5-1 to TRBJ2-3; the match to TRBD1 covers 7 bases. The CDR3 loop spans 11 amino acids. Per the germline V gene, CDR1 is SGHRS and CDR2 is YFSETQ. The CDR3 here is CASSLGDSRLF. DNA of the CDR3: TGCGCCAGCAGCTTGGGGGACAGCCGCCTTTTT.

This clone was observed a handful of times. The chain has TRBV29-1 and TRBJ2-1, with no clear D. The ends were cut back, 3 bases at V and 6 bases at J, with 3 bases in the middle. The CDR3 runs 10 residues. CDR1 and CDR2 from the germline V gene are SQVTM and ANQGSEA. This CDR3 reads CSVDINEQFF. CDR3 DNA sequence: TGCAGCGTTGATATCAATGAGCAGTTCTTC.

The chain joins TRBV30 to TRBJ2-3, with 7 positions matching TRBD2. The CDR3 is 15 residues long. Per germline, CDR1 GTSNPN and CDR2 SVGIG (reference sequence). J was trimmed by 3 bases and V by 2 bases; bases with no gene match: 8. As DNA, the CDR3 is TGTGCCTGGAGTTGGGGGAGGGACCTTACAGATACGCAGTATTTT. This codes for CAWSWGRDLTDTQYF.

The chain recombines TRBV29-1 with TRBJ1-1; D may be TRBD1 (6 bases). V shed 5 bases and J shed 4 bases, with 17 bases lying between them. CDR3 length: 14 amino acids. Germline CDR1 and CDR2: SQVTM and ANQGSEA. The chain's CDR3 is CSVWTVRETTEAFF. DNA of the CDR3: TGCAGCGTTTGGACAGTTCGAGAAACCACTGAAGCTTTCTTT.

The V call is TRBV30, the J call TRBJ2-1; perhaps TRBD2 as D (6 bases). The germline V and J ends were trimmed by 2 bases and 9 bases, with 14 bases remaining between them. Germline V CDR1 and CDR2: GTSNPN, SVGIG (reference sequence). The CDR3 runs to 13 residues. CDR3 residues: CAWSTEGAGEQFF. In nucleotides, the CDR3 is TGTGCCTGGAGTACGGAGGGAGCGGGTGAGCAGTTCTTC.

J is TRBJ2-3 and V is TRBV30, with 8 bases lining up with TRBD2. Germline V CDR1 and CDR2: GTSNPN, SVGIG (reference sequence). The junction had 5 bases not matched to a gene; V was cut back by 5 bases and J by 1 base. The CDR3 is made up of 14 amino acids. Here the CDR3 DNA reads TGTGCCTGGGACCTAGCGGGCGGCACAGATACGCAGTATTTT. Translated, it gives CAWDLAGGTDTQYF.

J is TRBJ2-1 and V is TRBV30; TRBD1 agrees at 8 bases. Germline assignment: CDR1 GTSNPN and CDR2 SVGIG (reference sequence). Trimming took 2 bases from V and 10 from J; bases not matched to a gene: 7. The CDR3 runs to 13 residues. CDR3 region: CAWSRGDRTEQFF. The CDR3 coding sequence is TGTGCCTGGAGTCGCGGGGACAGGACCGAGCAGTTCTTC.

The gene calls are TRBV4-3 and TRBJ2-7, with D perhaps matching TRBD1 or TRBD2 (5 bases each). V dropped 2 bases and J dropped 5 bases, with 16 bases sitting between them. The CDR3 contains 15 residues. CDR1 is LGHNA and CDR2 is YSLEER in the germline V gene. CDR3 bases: TGCGCCAGCAGCCAACACCAGGGACGATTGGACGAGCAGTACTTC. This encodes CASSQHQGRLDEQYF.